This T cell receptor (beta chain) was found in a study of breast tumors, draining lymph nodes, adjacent tissues. Per germline, CDR1 KGHSH and CDR2 LQKENI. CDR3 length: 15 residues. Trimming removed 6 bases from V and 6 bases from J, with 18 bases in between. Whole-study results and caveats: Tumor and nontumor repertoires were significantly more similar in luminal-like than in basal-like breast cancer. Data fit most tumor T cells coming from lymph node, expanding in tumor.

Samples came from axillary lymph nodes draining the breast cancer. TCRdb reprocessed the multiplex PCR reads via MiXCR and lists one record per CDR3 protein. The sample records 150,000 to 200,000 distinct CDR3 sequences, roughly 30% being singletons. Turning to this clonotype: Its antigen is not identified.

V gene TRBV18 combines with J gene TRBJ2-1; D may match TRBD1 or TRBD2 (5 bases each). This clonotype originated in a female donor with breast cancer. Some clones in this sample may be carry-over from other donors' samples. The sample consisted of axillary lymph node tissue. CDR3 sequence: CASSPNRDAVNEQFF. DNA of the CDR3: TGTGCCAGCTCCCCGAACCGGGACGCTGTCAATGAGCAGTTCTTC.